Shown below are 10 T cell receptor beta chains from a single sample sequenced in a study of blood T cell repertoires in COVID-19. Produced via immunoSEQ multiplex PCR; TCRdb's table is partial and in-frame only. The sample lists 300,000 to 350,000 clones, nearly 90% occurring once. The specimen was PBMCs or T cells enriched from blood (not recorded which). The receptors shown here come from a woman under 30 with acute COVID-19.

The CDR3 DNA is TGTGCCAGCAATACAGGGGTCACAGATACGCAGTATTTT. This translates into CASNTGVTDTQYF. The chain employs TRBV12-3 or TRBV12-4 and TRBJ2-3; 7 bases fit TRBD1. This CDR3 spans 13 amino acids. V shed 7 bases and J 2 bases; nucleotides not matched to a gene: 3.

The rearrangement uses TRBV4-1 and TRBJ2-1; TRBD2 agrees at 8 bases. V trimming: 6 bases; J trimming: 9 bases; junction bases outside the gene matches: 28. The CDR3 runs to 20 residues. The germline CDR1 and CDR2 sequences are MGHRA and YSYEKL. CDR3 bases: TGCGCCAGCAGTGAAGCGTGGAATCATGGGGCGGGAGGCCAAATCGGTGAGCAGTTCTTC. Encoded protein: CASSEAWNHGAGGQIGEQFF.

The rearrangement links TRBV5-1 to TRBJ2-1; D is perhaps TRBD2 (6 bases). Trimming took 5 bases from V and 2 from J, leaving 11 bases between them. This CDR3 contains 14 residues. Germline V CDR1 and CDR2: SGHRS, YFSETQ. The CDR3 here is CASRPGDPYNEQFF. CDR3 coding DNA: TGCGCCAGCAGACCGGGAGATCCCTACAATGAGCAGTTCTTC.

This clone has only one observation. The chain joins TRBV5-1 to TRBJ2-2; a weak D match, TRBD1 (6 bases). The CDR3 loop spans 15 amino acids. With 5 bases removed from V and 6 bases from J, the gap between germline ends came to 17 bases. Germline loops: CDR1 SGHRS, CDR2 YFSETQ. The CDR3 DNA follows: TGCGCCAGCAGTAAACGACAGGATAGGGCCGGGGAGCTGTTTTTT. Its protein product is CASSKRQDRAGELFF.

J is TRBJ2-7 and V is TRBV10-3; possible D gene TRBD2, 6 bases. CDR1 and CDR2 (germline): ENHRY, SYGVKD. The CDR3 is made up of 16 amino acids. The V and J ends lost 3 bases and 3 bases respectively, with 18 bases between them. The CDR3 spells CAISDGGKGGVYEQYF. The CDR3 bases are TGTGCCATCAGTGACGGCGGAAAAGGAGGGGTCTACGAGCAGTACTTC.

This clone came up a few times. The rearrangement uses TRBV2 and TRBJ2-7, with 13 positions matching TRBD2. This CDR3 spans 13 amino acids. V lost 6 bases and J lost 4; bases outside the gene matches: 0. CDR1 and CDR2 from the germline V gene are SNHLY and FYNNEI. CDR3 in amino acids: CASRLAGGYEQYF. CDR3 sequence (DNA): TGTGCCAGCAGACTAGCGGGAGGGTACGAGCAGTACTTC.

The chain uses TRBV9 and TRBJ2-1; the D gene is possibly TRBD2 (5 bases). V was clipped by 3 bases and J by 8 bases, with 9 bases between them. Germline CDR1 and CDR2: SGDLS and YYNGEE. The CDR3 is 12 amino acids. Here the CDR3 reads CASSGRGYEQFF. CDR3 in DNA: TGTGCCAGCAGCGGCCGCGGGTATGAGCAGTTCTTC.

The gene calls are TRBV9 and TRBJ2-1, with 7 bases identical to TRBD2. The ends lost 2 bases at V and 2 bases at J; junction bases unmatched: 4. The germline CDR1 and CDR2 sequences are SGDLS and YYNGEE. This CDR3 region has 15 residues. This CDR3 is CASSVLAAAYNEQFF. Here the CDR3 DNA reads TGTGCCAGCAGCGTTCTAGCGGCAGCCTACAATGAGCAGTTCTTC. Full variable domain (rest looked up from reference TRBV9 and TRBJ2-1): DSGVTQTPKHLITATGQRVTLRCSPRSGDLSVYWYQQSLDQGLQFLIQYYNGEERAKGNILERFSAQQFPDLHSELNLSSLELGDSALYFCASSVLAAAYNEQFFGPGTRLTVL.

The chain carries TRBV10-1 and TRBJ2-7, with a weak D call TRBD2 (5 bases). V was clipped by 4 bases and J by 2 bases, with 9 bases between them. This CDR3 region has 13 residues. Germline assignment: CDR1 WNHNN and CDR2 SYGVQD (reference sequence). CDR3 bases: TGCGCCAGCAGTGGGACTGGGACCTACGAGCAGTACTTC. Its protein product is CASSGTGTYEQYF.

V and J are TRBV3-1 (or the pseudogene TRBV3-2) and TRBJ1-4; D may be TRBD1 (6 bases). The CDR3 consists of 15 residues. V was trimmed by 4 bases and J by 8 bases, leaving 17 bases between them. CDR1 and CDR2 from the germline V gene are LGHDT and YNNKEL (reference sequence). CDR3 sequence: CASSLRLQGAEKLFF. The CDR3 DNA reads as TGTGCCAGCAGCCTTAGACTACAGGGAGCCGAAAAACTGTTTTTT.